This TCR beta chain was obtained from a study of Ad26.COV2.S vaccination and SARS-CoV-2 variants (dated by TCRdb to the early 2020s). For context, the study as a whole: Donors in the vaccine arm were drawn from COV1001, a multicentre, randomized, double-blind, placebo-controlled phase I-IIa trial testing Ad26.COV2.S in healthy adults. The TCR-sequenced set comprised approximately 32 samples: some 20 Ad26.COV2.S vaccine recipients, 5 placebo recipients and 8 SARS-CoV-2 convalescent individuals. TCRbeta repertoire sequencing served as the tool for gauging how specific and how broad the SARS-CoV-2-reactive T cell receptors were following Ad26.COV2.S vaccination. Investigators remained blinded to trial group allocation during experiments and outcome assessment. Trial participants were randomized into five groups of five, in which low-dose or high-dose Ad26.COV2.S was given once or twice, or placebo was given on both occasions. Dosing of Ad26.COV2.S was intramuscular, at either 5x10^10 or 1x10^11 viral particles, delivered as one shot or as two shots spaced 56 days apart.

The intended sense of this specimen's treatment or condition label: about 20 received Ad26.COV2.S at low or high dose, single or two shots; roughly five received placebo; per-sample allocation not given. For vaccine and placebo recipients, repertoires were sequenced using samples collected on day 63 after the first injection. Between 29 July and 7 August 2020, Cohort 1b enrolled about two dozen adults aged 18-55 years at one site in Boston, USA. As a vaccine, Ad26.COV2.S was a replication-incompetent adenovirus type 26 vector that expressed a prefusion-stabilized SARS-CoV-2 spike protein derived from the original Wuhan strain. Regarding this clone: Its antigen is not yet known. Base-call qualities are not available, and no considerably larger clone is one nucleotide away.

Findings and caveats that apply to the study as a whole: Comparable non-spike TCR breadth was observed between vaccine and placebo recipients, consistent with only spike being contained in the vaccine. The study was not powered to compare responses between vaccine doses or regimens. Substantial breadth of spike-specific CD8+ and CD4+ T cell responses was reported after vaccination. Ad26.COV2.S recipients had higher spike-specific TCR breadth than placebo recipients (P = 0.0014). According to the authors, total T cell responses may have been underestimated by the TCR breadth and depth analyses.

Counted from cysteine to phenylalanine, this CDR3 has 15 amino acids. Only the CDR3 DNA stays, 45 bases, in frame from base 1. CDR1 LNHNV and CDR2 YYDKDF are derived from the germline V gene (reference sequence). V is trimmed back by 5 bases and J by 2 bases, and the junction contains 5 bases that no gene match accounts for. The immunoSEQ Assay was used to sequence TCRbeta CDR3 regions. After extraction, genomic DNA underwent amplification by bias-controlled multiplex PCR, followed by high-throughput sequencing. The original methods were these. To quantify the absolute abundance of each unique TCRbeta CDR3 region, sequences were collapsed and filtered. T cell fraction was estimated by normalizing TCRbeta template counts to usable DNA, which was measured by amplifying reference genes present in all nucleated cells. Repertoire TCRs were annotated as SARS-CoV-2-specific by exact matching of V gene, CDR3 amino acid sequence and J gene to a known reactive TCR set. The reference SARS-CoV-2 TCR set came from MIRA and was filtered for enrichment in COVID-19-positive ImmuneCODE repertoires, removing public or cross-reactive TCRs. Based on the MIRA antigens, annotated TCRs were further analysed at the level of specific ORF or position within ORF. Breadth was defined as the number of annotated unique rearrangements divided by the total number of unique productive rearrangements, and depth was defined as the summed frequency of the annotated unique rearrangements. Group comparisons of TCR breadth used two-sided Wilcoxon rank-sum tests. TCRdb took this table from immuneACCESS and kept in-frame rearrangements with V and J called. Such tables lack part of the clones; where checked against another copy, unresolved V genes explain under half of the gap, and the rest is unexplained. V, J and clone size reflect that table, while D and trimming were determined from the DNA. This sample comprises some 640,000 clones, about 90% of them detected only once. Roughly 1.5% of the sample is held by the ten biggest clonotypes.

The TCR originated in a person between 18 and 60 years old who received the Ad26.COV2.S COVID-19 vaccine or a placebo. The rearrangement combines TRBV15 with TRBJ2-1, with 8 junctional bases fitting TRBD1. The source was peripheral blood, collected in a trial of Ad26.COV2.S vaccine versus placebo. The CDR3 region has the sequence CATSRDRGPYNEQFF. The nucleotides read TGTGCCACCAGCCGCGACAGGGGCCCCTACAATGAGCAGTTCTTC.